Presented here are 30 T cell receptor beta chains from one specimen sequenced in a study of T cell responses to AZD1222 COVID-19 vaccine. Some clones are missing from TCRdb's copy, which holds only in-frame ones; the method was immunoSEQ multiplex PCR. This repertoire shows 150,000 or so clones, approximately 94% found once; its top ten account for approximately 0.64%. The material sequenced was peripheral blood, taken on day 0 of AZD1222 vaccination. These TCRs come from an adult in good health.

The V call is TRBV27, the J call TRBJ2-1; 7 positions match TRBD2. This CDR3 is 16 amino acids long. V trimming: 3 bases; J trimming: 5 bases; junction bases outside the gene matches: 10. Germline lookup yields CDR1 MNHEY and CDR2 SMNVEV (reference sequence). The CDR3 nucleotides read TGTGCCAGCAGTTTCATCAGCGGGACTCGAAACAATGAGCAGTTCTTC. Translating gives CASSFISGTRNNEQFF.

The chain carries TRBV18 and TRBJ1-3; D perhaps matches TRBD1 (5 bases). The CDR3 spans 15 residues. Trimming cost V 3 bases and J 0 bases, with 9 bases left between them. The V gene's germline CDR1 is KGHSH and CDR2 LQKENI. The CDR3, as DNA: TGTGCCAGCTCACCGGGGACCAGCTCTGGAAACACCATATATTTT. Translating gives CASSPGTSSGNTIYF.

In its sample, this clone was seen once. The chain combines TRBV6-5 with TRBJ1-3, with a weak D call TRBD1 (5 bases). The CDR3 consists of 13 residues. Between the trimmed V and J ends, which lost 6 bases and 4 bases, there was a span of 10 bases. The V gene's germline CDR1 is MNHEY and CDR2 SVGAGI. The CDR3: CASRPPGGNTIYF. The CDR3 DNA sequence: TGTGCCAGCAGGCCACCAGGGGGAAACACCATATATTTT.

The chain employs TRBV19 and TRBJ2-7; no definite D call. V lost 6 bases to trimming and J lost 1 base, with 10 bases between them. Looked up from germline, CDR1 is LNHDA and CDR2 is SQIVND (reference sequence). The CDR3 is 13 residues long. In DNA, the CDR3 is TGTGCCAGTAGCTCGACTGAGTCCTACGAGCAGTACTTC. As protein: CASSSTESYEQYF.

This chain connects TRBV3-1 (or the pseudogene TRBV3-2) to TRBJ1-2; 7 bases are a match to TRBD1. The CDR3 sequence is 15 residues long. Germline V gene sequence: CDR1 LGHDT, CDR2 YNNKEL (reference sequence). Losses at the gene ends were 4 bases for V and 4 bases for J; bases not matched to a gene: 9. CDR3 loop: CASSLARQGGYGYTF. In DNA form, the CDR3 reads TGTGCCAGCAGCCTTGCCCGACAGGGAGGCTATGGCTACACCTTC.

This clone occurred a few times. The rearrangement links TRBV7-9 to TRBJ2-7; possible D gene TRBD1, 5 bases. Trimming removed 5 bases from V and 3 bases from J, with 8 bases in between. This CDR3 region has 12 residues. The germline gives CDR1 SEHNR, CDR2 FQNEAQ (reference sequence). As DNA, the CDR3 is TGTGCCAGCAGCACAGGTTTCTACGAGCAGTACTTC. It specifies CASSTGFYEQYF.

The V gene is TRBV19, the J gene TRBJ2-4; 9 bases are a match to TRBD1. Germline V gives CDR1 LNHDA, CDR2 SQIVND (reference sequence). V was clipped by 5 bases and J by 0 bases; unmatched bases: 11. The CDR3 covers 18 residues. The CDR3 DNA is TGTGCCAGTAGTCAGGCCGGACAGGGGAAACTAGCCAAAAACATTCAGTACTTC. Its translation: CASSQAGQGKLAKNIQYF.

This chain connects TRBV2 to TRBJ2-7; 7 bases are a match to TRBD1. The CDR3 runs to 15 residues. Germline V gene sequence: CDR1 SNHLY, CDR2 FYNNEI. V trimming: 7 bases; J trimming: 0 bases; junction bases outside the gene matches: 9. CDR3 loop: CASTLDRRSSYEQYF. The DNA of the CDR3 is TGTGCCAGCACCTTGGACAGGAGAAGCTCCTACGAGCAGTACTTC.

The V call is TRBV19, the J call TRBJ1-2; D remains unclear. The CDR3 is 13 amino acids. The ends were cut back, 2 bases at V and 8 bases at J, with 12 bases in the middle. The germline CDR1 and CDR2 sequences are LNHDA and SQIVND (reference sequence). The CDR3 DNA sequence: TGTGCCAGTAGTATATTCGAAGGAGTCGGCTACACCTTC. Encoded protein: CASSIFEGVGYTF.

The CDR3 spells CASSLGRSDNSPLHF. The CDR3 bases are TGTGCCAGCAGCTTGGGGCGGTCCGATAATTCACCCCTCCACTTT. This sequence joins TRBV5-4 and TRBJ1-6; no reliable D call. The germline V and J ends were trimmed by 0 bases and 5 bases, with 9 bases remaining between them. The CDR3 consists of 15 residues. Germline V gene lookup returns CDR1 SGHNT and CDR2 YYREEE (reference sequence).

This sequence joins TRBV6-6 and TRBJ1-5; 7 bases match TRBD1. V was clipped by 4 bases and J by 6 bases; unmatched bases: 6. Germline-derived CDR1 and CDR2 are MNHNY and SVGAGI (reference sequence). The CDR3 runs 14 residues. The CDR3 DNA is TGTGCCAGCAGTTTTTCACAGGGGATTCAGCCCCAGCATTTT. Amino acids: CASSFSQGIQPQHF.

V usage is TRBV7-9 and J usage is TRBJ2-2; 11 bases are shared with TRBD2. This CDR3 is built from 16 residues. After removal of 6 bases from V and 6 bases from J, the junction contained 9 bases not matched to a gene. Germline CDR1 is SEHNR and CDR2 is FQNEAQ (reference sequence). The CDR3 spells CASRPTSGSRAGELFF. DNA for the CDR3: TGTGCCAGCAGACCTACTAGCGGGAGTCGCGCCGGGGAGCTGTTTTTT.

The chain joins TRBV18 to TRBJ1-6; 7 positions agree with TRBD1. In germline, CDR1 is KGHSH, CDR2 LQKENI. The CDR3 runs 18 residues. Trimming cost V 3 bases and J 0 bases; bases outside gene matches: 8. The DNA for the CDR3 is TGTGCCAGCTCACCCAGACAGGGAGGAAGCTCCTATAATTCACCCCTCCACTTT. Encoded protein: CASSPRQGGSSYNSPLHF.

This clone was seen just once. The chain combines TRBV12-3 or TRBV12-4 with TRBJ2-7; D may be TRBD1 (5 bases). The length of the CDR3 is 11 residues. V lost 8 bases to trimming and J lost 6 bases, with 11 bases between them. The CDR3 spells CASAWGSEQYF. For the CDR3, the DNA is TGTGCCAGCGCTTGGGGCTCCGAGCAGTACTTC.

The rearrangement uses TRBV5-1 and TRBJ1-1; no clear D gene. Looked up from germline, CDR1 is SGHRS and CDR2 is YFSETQ. V was pared by 2 bases and J by 1 base, with 3 bases between. CDR3 length: 12 amino acids. CDR3 bases: TGCGCCAGCAGCTTACCGAACACTGAAGCTTTCTTT. It yields the protein CASSLPNTEAFF.

This clone was detected once. The rearrangement links TRBV29-1 to TRBJ2-1, with D unresolved. Trimming shortened V by 7 bases and J by 9 bases, and 19 bases separated the two germline ends. CDR1 and CDR2 (germline): SQVTM, ANQGSEA. The CDR3 consists of 13 residues. The CDR3 loop reads CSESRRSLGEQFF. The CDR3 nucleotides are TGCAGCGAGAGCCGCAGGTCTCTTGGTGAGCAGTTCTTC.

The chain joins TRBV6-2 or TRBV6-3 to TRBJ1-1; D gene ambiguous. The CDR3 sequence is 14 residues long. The ends were cut back, 4 bases at V and 1 base at J, with 10 bases in the middle. In germline, CDR1 is MNHEY, CDR2 SVGEGT. The chain's CDR3 is CASSWTQGNTEAFF. The CDR3 nucleotides read TGTGCCAGCAGTTGGACCCAAGGGAACACTGAAGCTTTCTTT.

V gene TRBV2 combines with J gene TRBJ1-5; D may be TRBD1 (6 bases). V gave up 5 bases and J gave up 5 bases, with 13 bases separating them. This CDR3 contains 14 residues. Germline V CDR1 and CDR2: SNHLY, FYNNEI. Here the CDR3 DNA reads TGTGCCAGCAGTTCGAACGGGGGCGATCAGCCCCAGCATTTT. Its translation is CASSSNGGDQPQHF.

J is TRBJ1-1 and V is TRBV7-9; D is uncertain. Germline-derived CDR1 and CDR2 are SEHNR and FQNEAQ (reference sequence). Trimming removed 6 bases from V and 7 bases from J, with 12 bases in between. The CDR3 runs 12 residues. The DNA of the CDR3 is TGTGCCAGCAGTAAACGCCCAGTTGAAGCTTTCTTT. It yields the protein CASSKRPVEAFF. Full variable domain (outside the CDR3, taken from reference TRBV7-9 and TRBJ1-1): DTGVSQNPRHKITKRGQNVTFRCDPISEHNRLYWYRQTLGQGPEFLTYFQNEAQLEKSRLLSDRFSAERPKGSFSTLEIQRTEQGDSAMYLCASSKRPVEAFFGQGTRLTVV.

The V and J genes are TRBV10-2 and TRBJ2-7; D might be TRBD2 (7 bases). CDR1 WSHSY and CDR2 SAAADI come from the germline V gene. V lost 3 bases to trimming and J lost 1 base, with 13 bases between them. The CDR3 has 15 amino acids. The DNA for the CDR3 is TGCGCCAGCAGTGAAGCGGGACATCTTTCCTACGAGCAGTACTTC. It is translated as CASSEAGHLSYEQYF.

Comment on this clone: The junction departs from the called germline gene at one end, perhaps through a read error. This rearrangement joins TRBV7-2 to TRBJ1-1; D perhaps matches TRBD1 (6 bases). In germline, CDR1 is SGHTA, CDR2 FQGNSA. The CDR3 extends over 13 amino acids. The CDR3 is CASSLRRGAEAFF. The CDR3, as DNA: TGTGCCAGCAGCTTAAGGAGGGGGGCTGAGGCTTTCTTT.

The J gene is TRBJ1-2, the V gene TRBV7-8; unclear D gene. The germline CDR1 and CDR2 sequences are SGHVS and FQNEAQ. This CDR3 has 12 residues. V was trimmed by 7 bases and J by 7 bases, leaving 13 bases between them. CDR3 loop: CASTSDSRGYTF. The CDR3 region has the DNA TGTGCCAGCACTTCCGACTCTCGTGGCTACACCTTC.

The gene calls are TRBV2 and TRBJ2-6; D not resolved. The CDR3 covers 18 residues. Germline CDR1 SNHLY, CDR2 FYNNEI. The V and J ends lost 6 bases and 0 bases respectively, with 18 bases between them. The CDR3 protein is CASRRRVGFSSGANVLTF. The CDR3 DNA is TGTGCCAGCAGGCGTCGGGTGGGGTTCAGCTCTGGGGCCAACGTCCTGACTTTC.

This chain links TRBV6-5 with TRBJ2-1, with 8 bases that match TRBD2. The V gene's germline CDR1 is MNHEY and CDR2 SVGAGI. This CDR3 is built from 14 residues. J gave up 10 bases and V 2 bases, and 7 bases lay outside the gene matches. CDR3 coding DNA: TGTGCCAGCAGTTACGCCCGGGAGGGTCGAGAGCAGTTCTTC. Residues: CASSYAREGREQFF.

The V and J genes are TRBV2 and TRBJ1-5; 8 bases are shared with TRBD1. CDR1 and CDR2 from the germline V gene are SNHLY and FYNNEI. The CDR3 consists of 15 residues. V shed 2 bases and J 4 bases; nucleotides not matched to a gene: 4. Here the CDR3 reads CASSEWGTGNQPQHF. The DNA of the CDR3 is TGTGCCAGCAGTGAATGGGGGACAGGAAATCAGCCCCAGCATTTT.

In DNA form, the CDR3 reads TGTGCCAGCACCGACTCCAGGGTATGGACAACTAATGAAAAACTGTTTTTT. It specifies CASTDSRVWTTNEKLFF. The chain recombines TRBV28 with TRBJ1-4; perhaps TRBD1 as D (5 bases). The CDR3 loop spans 17 amino acids. Trimming took 7 bases from V and 0 from J, leaving 18 bases between them. CDR1 is MDHEN, CDR2 SYDVKM, per germline. Full variable domain (outside the CDR3, taken from reference TRBV28 and TRBJ1-4): DVKVTQSSRYLVKRTGEKVFLECVQDMDHENMFWYRQDPGLGLRLIYFSYDVKMKEKGDIPEGYSVSREKKERFSLILESASTNQTSMYLCASTDSRVWTTNEKLFFGSGTQLSVL.

CDR3 nucleotides: TGTGCCAGCAGCTTAGGGGAGCACGGGGACGAGCAGTACTTC. Amino acids: CASSLGEHGDEQYF. The J gene is TRBJ2-7, the V gene TRBV7-9; perhaps TRBD2 as D (5 bases). CDR1 is SEHNR and CDR2 is FQNEAQ in the germline V gene (reference sequence). V was pared by 1 base and J by 5 bases, with 12 bases between. This CDR3 has 14 amino acids.

The chain joins TRBV6-1 to TRBJ2-1; 11 bases fit TRBD2. Germline-derived CDR1 and CDR2 are MNHNS and SASEGT. This CDR3 is built from 16 residues. Trimming took 2 bases from V and 7 from J; bases not matched to a gene: 7. The CDR3 region has the DNA TGTGCCAGCAGTGAATTACTAGCGGGAGTAGGGAATGAGCAGTTCTTC. Its protein product is CASSELLAGVGNEQFF.

The CDR3 sequence is CASSYRNTEAFF. The CDR3 nucleotides are TGTGCCAGCAGTTACAGAAACACTGAAGCTTTCTTT. The genes are TRBV6-2 or TRBV6-3 and TRBJ1-1; D gene unclear. Germline assignment: CDR1 MNHEY and CDR2 SVGEGT. V was trimmed by 2 bases and J by 2 bases, leaving 3 bases between them. The CDR3 spans 12 residues.

Here the CDR3 reads CASRNTGELFF. The DNA for the CDR3 is TGTGCCAGCAGAAACACCGGGGAGCTGTTTTTT. J is TRBJ2-2 and V is TRBV6-5; D is undetermined. The CDR3 totals 11 residues. CDR1 is MNHEY and CDR2 is SVGAGI in the germline V gene. V was clipped by 6 bases and J by 2 bases, with 1 base between them.